These 21 T cell receptor beta chains were all obtained from the same sample, sequenced in a study of cytomegalovirus exposure and HLA in healthy donors. Primers: 60 Vbeta forward and 13 Jbeta reverse. TCRdb's copy holds only in-frame clones and misses some; the assay was immunoSEQ multiplex PCR. The data hold around 150,000 clones, with 60% to 85% observed a single time. The specimen sequenced was PBMCs. All receptors come from a male donor in good health and CMV-seropositive.

V and J are TRBV5-6 and TRBJ2-5, with TRBD2 matching 8 bases. The V segment lost 3 bases and the J segment 0 bases; nucleotides outside the gene matches: 7. Germline values: CDR1 SGHDT, CDR2 YYEEEE. The CDR3 covers 16 residues. The DNA for the CDR3 is TGTGCCAGCAGCTGGGTAGCGGGGTTGTACCAAGAGACCCAGTACTTC. It codes for CASSWVAGLYQETQYF.

This clone was seen more than once but under ten times. The CDR3 DNA follows: TGTGCCAGCAGCTTTAACAGGGGGGGAGACTCTGAAGCTTTCTTT. Translation: CASSFNRGGDSEAFF. This chain connects TRBV7-9 to TRBJ1-1; 8 positions agree with TRBD1. The CDR3 loop spans 15 amino acids. Germline-derived CDR1 and CDR2 are SEHNR and FQNEAQ (reference sequence). J lost 6 bases, V lost 3 bases, and 9 bases had no gene match.

Of note for this clone: Other DNA sequences in this sample translate to the same CDR3. The V and J genes are TRBV5-1 and TRBJ2-2, with TRBD1 matching over 7 bases. CDR1 and CDR2 from the germline V gene are SGHRS and YFSETQ. This CDR3 has 16 amino acids. With 4 bases clipped from V and 4 bases from J, the junction kept 10 bases outside the gene matches. The CDR3 bases are TGCGCCAGCAGCCGGATCACAGGGGTTAGCACCGGGGAGCTGTTTTTT. Translated: CASSRITGVSTGELFF.

The chain employs TRBV2 and TRBJ2-5; 7 bases fit TRBD1. The CDR3 is 13 amino acids. Trimming at V came to 6 bases and at J to 3 bases, leaving 4 bases not matched to a gene. In germline, CDR1 is SNHLY, CDR2 FYNNEI. The CDR3 DNA sequence: TGTGCCAGCAGCCCTGGACAGGAAGAGACCCAGTACTTC. Protein: CASSPGQEETQYF.

The chain joins TRBV7-8 to TRBJ2-5; D possibly corresponds to TRBD2 (6 bases). Between the trimmed V and J ends, which lost 5 bases and 2 bases, there was a span of 12 bases. The CDR3 covers 14 residues. Germline V gene data show CDR1 as SGHVS and CDR2 as FQNEAQ. For the CDR3, the DNA is TGTGCCAGCAGCCGAACGGGAGCGCAAGAGACCCAGTACTTC. This translates into CASSRTGAQETQYF.

Concerning this clone: Germline and junction disagree at one end, which may indicate a read error. The chain employs TRBV7-7 and TRBJ2-7, with 9 positions matching TRBD1. There are 16 residues in the CDR3. Per the germline V gene, CDR1 is SSHAT and CDR2 is FNYEAQ (reference sequence). Here the CDR3 reads CASSLAPGTGMYEQYF. The CDR3 coding sequence is TGTGCTAGCAGCTTAGCCCCCGGGACAGGGATGTACGAGCAGTACTTC.

The chain carries TRBV4-1 and TRBJ1-1, with TRBD1 as a possible D gene (5 bases). V gave up 5 bases and J gave up 5 bases, with 12 bases separating them. This CDR3 is built from 13 residues. The germline V gene has CDR1 MGHRA and CDR2 YSYEKL. Here the CDR3 reads CASSALQGTEAFF. DNA for the CDR3: TGCGCCAGCAGCGCACTCCAGGGTACTGAAGCTTTCTTT.

The V call is TRBV6-4, the J call TRBJ1-2, with D perhaps TRBD1 (6 bases). The CDR3 consists of 15 residues. V was shortened by 2 bases and J by 8 bases, with 18 bases between the two germline ends. In germline, CDR1 is MRHNA, CDR2 SNTAGT. The DNA of the CDR3 is TGTGCCAGCAGTGACGGTGGGCTGGGGGCCCAGGGCTACACCTTC. Residues: CASSDGGLGAQGYTF.

This rearrangement joins TRBV30 to TRBJ1-5; maybe TRBD1 (5 bases). Germline V lookup: CDR1 GTSNPN, CDR2 SVGIG (reference sequence). Trimming pared 1 base from V and 2 bases from J, leaving 15 bases between. This CDR3 is built from 16 residues. The CDR3 reads CAWSAKGTWGNQPQHF. CDR3 nucleotides: TGTGCCTGGAGTGCGAAGGGGACTTGGGGCAATCAGCCCCAGCATTTT.

This clone was detected only a few times. The V gene is TRBV30, the J gene TRBJ1-6; no clear D gene. V lost 1 base and J 6 bases, leaving 13 bases between the germline ends. The CDR3 consists of 15 residues. Germline V CDR1 and CDR2: GTSNPN, SVGIG (reference sequence). The CDR3 nucleotides read TGTGCCTGGAGTGGCTCTGCTGGAGGTAATTCACCCCTCCACTTT. It yields the protein CAWSGSAGGNSPLHF.

The table lists this clone with a count of one. The gene calls are TRBV11-2 and TRBJ1-1, with 7 positions matching TRBD1. Germline V CDR1 and CDR2: SGHAT, FQNNGV. The CDR3 covers 15 residues. Trimming removed 4 bases from V and 1 base from J; junction bases left unmatched: 6. In DNA form, the CDR3 reads TGTGCCAGCAGCTCCAACAGGGGCCCGAACACTGAAGCTTTCTTT. This encodes CASSSNRGPNTEAFF. Complete variable domain (other parts from reference TRBV11-2 and TRBJ1-1): EAGVAQSPRYKIIEKRQSVAFWCNPISGHATLYWYQQILGQGPKLLIQFQNNGVVDDSQLPKDRFSAERLKGVDSTLKIQPAKLEDSAVYLCASSSNRGPNTEAFFGQGTRLTVV.

The chain has TRBV6-5 and TRBJ1-2, with TRBD1 identical over 8 bases. Germline V CDR1 and CDR2: MNHEY, SVGAGI. This CDR3 region has 15 residues. V trimming: 5 bases; J trimming: 6 bases; junction bases outside the gene matches: 11. The CDR3 loop reads CASSHNAGTGNGYTF. CDR3 coding DNA: TGTGCCAGCAGTCACAATGCCGGGACAGGCAATGGCTACACCTTC.

The V gene is TRBV29-1, the J gene TRBJ1-1; D is uncertain. In germline, CDR1 is SQVTM, CDR2 ANQGSEA. The CDR3 runs 11 residues. The V end was cut by 5 bases, the J end by 0 bases, with 4 bases between. CDR3 residues: CSVPMNTEAFF. In DNA form, the CDR3 reads TGCAGCGTTCCCATGAACACTGAAGCTTTCTTT.

This clone has only a few counts. This chain connects TRBV5-1 to TRBJ2-7, with 7 bases that match TRBD1. V gave up 0 bases and J gave up 3 bases; unmatched junction bases: 6. In germline, CDR1 is SGHRS, CDR2 YFSETQ. This CDR3 has 15 amino acids. The CDR3 is CASSLGGRGSYEQYF. CDR3 nucleotide sequence: TGCGCCAGCAGCTTGGGTGGCAGGGGGAGCTACGAGCAGTACTTC.

The V gene is TRBV6-6, the J gene TRBJ2-1; D ambiguous. From germline, CDR1 is MNHNY and CDR2 SVGAGI (reference sequence). Trimming left V 5 bases short and J 0 bases short, with 14 bases between. The CDR3 length is 16 residues. CDR3 region: CASSPFATSSYNEQFF. The CDR3 DNA reads TGTGCCAGCAGTCCCTTCGCAACGAGCTCCTACAATGAGCAGTTCTTC.

The chain has TRBV2 and TRBJ1-2; 9 bases fit TRBD1. Trimming removed 5 bases from V and 3 bases from J; junction bases left unmatched: 4. Germline V CDR1 and CDR2: SNHLY, FYNNEI. The CDR3 covers 14 residues. CDR3 nucleotide sequence: TGTGCCAGCAGTAAGGACAGGGGCGACTATGGCTACACCTTC. Its protein is CASSKDRGDYGYTF.

This sequence joins TRBV4-1 and TRBJ1-1; possibly TRBD1 for D (6 bases). This CDR3 region has 15 residues. Deletions cut 1 base from V and 4 bases from J, with 13 bases between. Germline values: CDR1 MGHRA, CDR2 YSYEKL. CDR3 in amino acids: CASSQAGGGGTEAFF. For the CDR3, the DNA is TGCGCCAGCAGCCAAGCAGGCGGGGGCGGCACTGAAGCTTTCTTT.

The genes are TRBV9 and TRBJ2-7, with D perhaps TRBD2 (7 bases). The CDR3 loop spans 15 amino acids. The V gene lost 0 bases and the J gene lost 6 bases, with 16 bases spanning the gap. The V gene's germline CDR1 is SGDLS and CDR2 YYNGEE. CDR3: CASSVGVGGRGEQYF. The CDR3 nucleotides read TGTGCCAGCAGCGTAGGGGTCGGGGGGCGAGGCGAGCAGTACTTC.

This clone has a handful of counts. The rearrangement uses TRBV19 and TRBJ1-2; possibly TRBD1 for D (6 bases). Looked up from germline, CDR1 is LNHDA and CDR2 is SQIVND (reference sequence). Trimming stripped 6 bases from V and 0 bases from J, with 17 bases between. CDR3 length: 16 amino acids. The CDR3 nucleotides are TGTGCCAGTAGAACGGGGGGCCAGGGATCTAACTATGGCTACACCTTC. It translates to CASRTGGQGSNYGYTF. Variable domain in full (rest from reference TRBV19 and TRBJ1-2): DGGITQSPKYLFRKEGQNVTLSCEQNLNHDAMYWYRQDPGQGLRLIYYSQIVNDFQKGDIAEGYSVSREKKESFPLTVTSAQKNPTAFYLCASRTGGQGSNYGYTFGSGTRLTVV.

The rearrangement links TRBV5-1 to TRBJ2-1; 11 positions agree with TRBD2. The ends lost 1 base at V and 0 bases at J; junction bases unmatched: 6. The germline gives CDR1 SGHRS, CDR2 YFSETQ. The CDR3 contains 18 residues. DNA for the CDR3: TGCGCCAGCAGCTTGACTAGCGGGGGCCTCCGCTCCTACAATGAGCAGTTCTTC. Translation: CASSLTSGGLRSYNEQFF.

The rearrangement uses TRBV13 and TRBJ2-7, with D tentatively TRBD1 (5 bases). This CDR3 has 14 residues. Trimming removed 5 bases from V and 2 bases from J, with 13 bases in between. Germline loops: CDR1 PRHDT, CDR2 FYEKMQ (reference sequence). CDR3 protein: CASSPKAGPYEQYF. The CDR3 DNA is TGTGCCAGCAGCCCCAAGGCAGGGCCCTACGAGCAGTACTTC.